The T cell receptor beta chain described here comes from a study of CD4 and CD8 cells across lung adenocarcinoma regions. CDR3 size: 15 residues. Germline V gene data show CDR1 as MNHEY and CDR2 as SMNVEV (reference sequence). Samples came from patients with localized non-small cell lung adenocarcinoma. Via MiXCR, TCRdb re-called the PCR reads, giving one row per CDR3 protein. The sample has about 25,000 distinct CDR3 sequences, around 50% seen once; the top ten hold 48%. With respect to this clonotype: An end of the junction does not agree with germline; a read error may underlie this.

This TCR was recovered from a male donor with lung adenocarcinoma. The CD4 and CD8 labels of this study may be unreliable. Sequencing used CD8+ T cells from the center of a lung tumor. This chain uses TRBV27 with TRBJ2-4; tentative D call: TRBD2 (6 bases). The CDR3 sequence is CASKPSVGARNTQYF. The DNA for the CDR3 is TGTGCCAGCAAACCTAGCGTTGGAGCTAGAAATACGCAGTATTTC.